The T cell receptor beta chain described here comes from a study of T cell responses to AZD1222 COVID-19 vaccine. This CDR3 region has 14 residues. Trimming took off 5 bases at V and 7 bases at J, with 12 bases between the two ends. In germline, CDR1 is LNHDA, CDR2 SQIVND (reference sequence). Clones were sequenced by immunoSEQ multiplex PCR, and TCRdb holds only the in-frame ones, with some missing. This table has 67,000 or so clones, 84% appearing once. This receptor was obtained from an adult in good health. The sequencing used peripheral blood, collected on day 0 of AZD1222 vaccination. The V and J genes are TRBV19 and TRBJ1-6, with D perhaps matching TRBD1 (6 bases). The CDR3 reads CASSLQGRNSPLHF. In nucleotides, the CDR3 is TGTGCCAGTAGTTTACAGGGAAGGAATTCACCCCTCCACTTT.